This T cell receptor beta chain was captured in a study of T-cell memory formation after mild COVID-19. Background on the study: Largely donor-specific sequence clusters came from a couple of donors. Study outcomes and limitations: In pre-infection memory, a portion of responding clones appeared, which suggested that cross-reactive memory joined. Contracting clones from day 15 to 85 had balanced CD4/CD8; later expanders favoured CD4+.

Turning to this clonotype: Its antigen is still unknown.

Trimming cost V 6 bases and J 5 bases, with 16 bases left between them. The CDR3 totals 14 residues. A 5'RACE reaction primed in the constant segment made cDNA libraries of TCR alpha and TCR beta, and these carried sample barcodes and UMIs. TCRdb redid the calling of the 5' RACE reads with MiXCR, one entry per CDR3 protein. This sample has approximately 400,000 distinct CDR3 sequences, with 20% to 30% found just once. This receptor was taken from an adult woman who had mild COVID-19 (a few samples of this study predate the infection). Cell type and time point are not known. Material: PBMCs or a T cell subset sorted from them (not recorded which). V and J are TRBV12-3 or TRBV12-4 and TRBJ1-1; tentatively, D is TRBD1 (6 bases). The CDR3 reads CASSIGGAVTEAFF. Here the CDR3 DNA reads TGTGCCAGCAGCATAGGGGGGGCGGTAACTGAAGCTTTCTTT.